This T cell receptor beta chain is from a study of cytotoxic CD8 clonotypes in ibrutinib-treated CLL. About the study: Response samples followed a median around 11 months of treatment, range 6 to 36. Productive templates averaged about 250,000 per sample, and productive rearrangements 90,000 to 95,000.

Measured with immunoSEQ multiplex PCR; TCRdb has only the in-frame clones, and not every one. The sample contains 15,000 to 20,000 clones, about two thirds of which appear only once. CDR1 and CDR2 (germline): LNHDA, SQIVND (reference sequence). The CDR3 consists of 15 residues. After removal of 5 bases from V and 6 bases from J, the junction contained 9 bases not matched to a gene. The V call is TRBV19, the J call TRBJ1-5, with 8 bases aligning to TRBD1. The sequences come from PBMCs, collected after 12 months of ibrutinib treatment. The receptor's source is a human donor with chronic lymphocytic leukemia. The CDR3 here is CASSSTGQGFQPQHF. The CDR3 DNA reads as TGTGCCAGTAGTTCTACCGGACAGGGATTTCAGCCCCAGCATTTT.